This is a list of T cell receptor beta chains from one sample in a study of human T cells and chemical hapten exposure. A single record per CDR3 protein comes from TCRdb applying MiXCR to the RACE reads. The profile covers under 200,000 distinct CDR3 sequences, with approximately 31% appearing a single time and roughly 3% taken by the ten largest. The sequenced sample was whole blood, obtained in connection with sensitization to the hapten diphenylcyclopropenone (DPC). All receptors derive from a woman younger than 45 with alopecia areata. Some clones in this sample may be carry-over from other donors' samples. Each CDR3 is given with its conserved first and last residue. A D gene is named only where the DNA matches it firmly. Clone size is given for some rows only: seen once, a few or many times, or a class if the clone is expanded.

d_gene: TRBD2; abundance: NA; j_gene: TRBJ2-1; v_gene: TRBV20-1; CDR3nt: TGCAGTGCTAAGGGACTAGCGGGGCCGAGCTCCTACAATGAGCAGTTCTTC; CDR3aa: CSAKGLAGPSSYNEQFF
d_gene: TRBD1; abundance: NA; j_gene: TRBJ1-5; v_gene: TRBV5-1; CDR3nt: TGCGCCAGCAGCCGTTCGACAGGGGGGGGTCAGCCCCAGCATTTT; CDR3aa: CASSRSTGGGQPQHF
d_gene: NA; abundance: NA; j_gene: TRBJ1-1; v_gene: TRBV11-2; CDR3nt: TGTGCCAGCAGCAAGACAGGTCTTATGAACACTGAAGCTTTCTTT; CDR3aa: CASSKTGLMNTEAFF
d_gene: TRBD2; abundance: NA; j_gene: TRBJ2-2; v_gene: TRBV6-2/TRBV6-3; CDR3nt: TGTGCCAGCAGTTACCGACGGGACGCGGGGGAGCTGATTTTT; CDR3aa: CASSYRRDAGELIF
d_gene: TRBD1; abundance: NA; j_gene: TRBJ1-1; v_gene: TRBV11-2; CDR3nt: TGTGCCAGCAGCTTGGCACAGGGGGCTTTGAACACTGAAGCTTTCTTT; CDR3aa: CASSLAQGALNTEAFF
d_gene: NA; abundance: NA; j_gene: TRBJ2-3; v_gene: TRBV24-1; CDR3nt: TGTGCCACCAGTGAACGGGGGGCTGGCACAGATACGCAGTATTTT; CDR3aa: CATSERGAGTDTQYF
d_gene: NA; abundance: NA; j_gene: TRBJ1-3; v_gene: TRBV7-2; CDR3nt: TGTGCCAGCAGCTTAGTCCCGGCCCTTAGCTCTGGAAACACCATATATTTT; CDR3aa: CASSLVPALSSGNTIYF
d_gene: NA; abundance: NA; j_gene: TRBJ2-5; v_gene: TRBV28; CDR3nt: TGTGCCAGCAGTTGGGGAACGTACCAAGAGACCCAGTACTTC; CDR3aa: CASSWGTYQETQYF
d_gene: NA; abundance: few; j_gene: TRBJ1-1; v_gene: TRBV20-1; CDR3nt: TGCAGTGCTAGCCCCGGGACGGTAGAAGGTGCTTTCTTT; CDR3aa: CSASPGTVEGAFF
d_gene: NA; abundance: NA; j_gene: TRBJ2-3; v_gene: TRBV9; CDR3nt: TGTGCCAGCAGCGCCTCTGGGACAAGGTACCTAGATACGCAGTATTTT; CDR3aa: CASSASGTRYLDTQYF
d_gene: TRBD1; abundance: few; j_gene: TRBJ1-3; v_gene: TRBV28; CDR3nt: TGTGCCACCGCAGGGGGGATTAACACCATATATTTT; CDR3aa: CATAGGINTIYF
d_gene: NA; abundance: NA; j_gene: TRBJ2-7; v_gene: TRBV7-2; CDR3nt: TGTGCCAGCAGCGTGGCTAATAGCCCCGTGCTTTACGAGCAGTACTTC; CDR3aa: CASSVANSPVLYEQYF
d_gene: NA; abundance: NA; j_gene: TRBJ1-4; v_gene: TRBV29-1; CDR3nt: TGCAGCGTTGGTGTGACAGGATGGGCTGAGGAAAAACTGTTTTTT; CDR3aa: CSVGVTGWAEEKLFF
d_gene: NA; abundance: few; j_gene: TRBJ1-1; v_gene: TRBV6-2/TRBV6-3; CDR3nt: TGTGCCAGCAGTTCAGTAACAGCTGGCTGGGGGGACACTGAAGCTTTCTTT; CDR3aa: CASSSVTAGWGDTEAFF
d_gene: NA; abundance: few; j_gene: TRBJ2-5; v_gene: TRBV9; CDR3nt: TGTGCCAGCAGCGTACTAGACCGGCCCGAGACCCAGTACTTC; CDR3aa: CASSVLDRPETQYF
d_gene: NA; abundance: NA; j_gene: TRBJ1-6; v_gene: TRBV7-2; CDR3nt: TGTGCCAGCAGTTCCTCAGGGGCCCCGAACGGTTCACCCCTCCACTTT; CDR3aa: CASSSSGAPNGSPLHF
d_gene: NA; abundance: NA; j_gene: TRBJ2-2; v_gene: TRBV28; CDR3nt: TGTGCCCTGGGGGAGAACACCGGGGAGCTGTTTTTT; CDR3aa: CALGENTGELFF
d_gene: TRBD2; abundance: NA; j_gene: TRBJ2-5; v_gene: TRBV7-6; CDR3nt: TGTGCCAGCAGCTCTCTAGCGGGGGCGGAGACCCAGTACTTC; CDR3aa: CASSSLAGAETQYF
d_gene: NA; abundance: NA; j_gene: TRBJ2-5; v_gene: TRBV24-1; CDR3nt: TGTGCCACCAGTGATGGCGAGAGGGTCGAGACCCAGTACTTC; CDR3aa: CATSDGERVETQYF
d_gene: NA; abundance: NA; j_gene: TRBJ1-2; v_gene: TRBV11-1; CDR3nt: TGTGCCAGCAGCTTCGGGGGCAATAGCTATGGCTACACCTTC; CDR3aa: CASSFGGNSYGYTF
d_gene: TRBD1; abundance: few; j_gene: TRBJ2-7; v_gene: TRBV27; CDR3nt: TGTGCCAGCTCGCGGACAGGGGGCCTCTACGAGCAGTACTTC; CDR3aa: CASSRTGGLYEQYF
d_gene: NA; abundance: few; j_gene: TRBJ2-3; v_gene: TRBV10-3; CDR3nt: TGTGCCATCAGATACCGGGACACCACAGATACGCAGTATTTT; CDR3aa: CAIRYRDTTDTQYF
d_gene: TRBD2; abundance: NA; j_gene: TRBJ2-7; v_gene: TRBV6-5; CDR3nt: TGTGCCAGCAGTCTGGGGCGGGGGGGCACCTACGAGCAGTACTTC; CDR3aa: CASSLGRGGTYEQYF
d_gene: NA; abundance: few; j_gene: TRBJ1-2; v_gene: TRBV12-3/TRBV12-4; CDR3nt: TGTGCCAGCGCGAGGCAGGGCTATGGCTACACCTTC; CDR3aa: CASARQGYGYTF
d_gene: TRBD1; abundance: NA; j_gene: TRBJ1-1; v_gene: TRBV5-6; CDR3nt: TGTGCCAGCGGAACAACAGGGGTCCTCACTGAAGCTTTCTTT; CDR3aa: CASGTTGVLTEAFF
d_gene: NA; abundance: NA; j_gene: TRBJ2-1; v_gene: TRBV7-2; CDR3nt: TGTGCCAGCAGCGTGGGACGGGGGTACAATGAGCAGTTCTTC; CDR3aa: CASSVGRGYNEQFF
d_gene: NA; abundance: NA; j_gene: TRBJ1-2; v_gene: TRBV7-9; CDR3nt: TGTGCCAGCAGCTTACAGTCGAACACGGGGGGCGATGGCTACACCTTC; CDR3aa: CASSLQSNTGGDGYTF
d_gene: NA; abundance: few; j_gene: TRBJ2-7; v_gene: TRBV29-1; CDR3nt: TGCAGCGTTGGGGGGAGGGGACAGGCTTCCTACGAGCAGTACTTC; CDR3aa: CSVGGRGQASYEQYF
d_gene: TRBD1; abundance: NA; j_gene: TRBJ1-6; v_gene: TRBV9; CDR3nt: TGTGCCAGCAGCGTCGGGTCCGGAACAGGGGGTCGGTCACCCCTCCACTTT; CDR3aa: CASSVGSGTGGRSPLHF
d_gene: NA; abundance: few; j_gene: TRBJ2-5; v_gene: TRBV5-1; CDR3nt: TGCGCCAGCAGCCGAGCGGAGAACCAGTACTTC; CDR3aa: CASSRAENQYF
d_gene: TRBD1; abundance: few; j_gene: TRBJ1-3; v_gene: TRBV3-1; CDR3nt: TGTGCCAGCAGCCTTGACAGGGGGCTTGGAAACACCATATATTTT; CDR3aa: CASSLDRGLGNTIYF
d_gene: TRBD2; abundance: few; j_gene: TRBJ2-1; v_gene: TRBV28; CDR3nt: TGTGCCAGCAGTTTGGGGACTAGGGCGGGCGGTGAGCAGTTCTTC; CDR3aa: CASSLGTRAGGEQFF
d_gene: NA; abundance: many; j_gene: TRBJ1-1; v_gene: TRBV30; CDR3nt: TGTGCCTGGATTAACGATCGCTTGGGGGGCACTGAAGCTTTCTTT; CDR3aa: CAWINDRLGGTEAFF
d_gene: NA; abundance: NA; j_gene: TRBJ1-2; v_gene: TRBV18; CDR3nt: TGTGCCAGCTCACCACCGGTCTCAGGGGCCGTGTATGGCTACACCTTC; CDR3aa: CASSPPVSGAVYGYTF
d_gene: NA; abundance: few; j_gene: TRBJ1-6; v_gene: TRBV12-3/TRBV12-4; CDR3nt: TGTGCCAGCAGTCGGACAGAATATAATTCACCCCTCCACTTT; CDR3aa: CASSRTEYNSPLHF
d_gene: NA; abundance: NA; j_gene: TRBJ1-1; v_gene: TRBV4-2; CDR3nt: TGTGCCAGCAGCCAAGCGGGGGGTGTTGAAGCTTTCTTT; CDR3aa: CASSQAGGVEAFF
d_gene: NA; abundance: NA; j_gene: TRBJ2-7; v_gene: TRBV2; CDR3nt: TGTGCCAGCAGTAAAGTTACCGACGGACTGTACGAGCAGTACTTC; CDR3aa: CASSKVTDGLYEQYF
d_gene: TRBD1; abundance: NA; j_gene: TRBJ2-1; v_gene: TRBV7-2; CDR3nt: TGTGCCAGCAGCCCAGGGACAGGGAGAGATGAGCAGTTCTTC; CDR3aa: CASSPGTGRDEQFF
d_gene: NA; abundance: NA; j_gene: TRBJ1-3; v_gene: TRBV14; CDR3nt: TGTGTCAGCAGCCAAGGGTGGTTTGGGTTCTCTGGAAACACCATATATTTT; CDR3aa: CVSSQGWFGFSGNTIYF
d_gene: NA; abundance: few; j_gene: TRBJ2-3; v_gene: TRBV29-1; CDR3nt: TGCAGCGTTGAGGGGGCAGATACGCAGTATTTT; CDR3aa: CSVEGADTQYF
d_gene: NA; abundance: few; j_gene: TRBJ1-5; v_gene: TRBV28; CDR3nt: TGTGCCAGCAGCCCTATGGGCCCTCGGCCCCAGCATTTT; CDR3aa: CASSPMGPRPQHF
d_gene: TRBD1; abundance: few; j_gene: TRBJ2-4; v_gene: TRBV28; CDR3nt: TGTGCCAGCAGTTTAACAGGGGGGAACATTCAGTACTTC; CDR3aa: CASSLTGGNIQYF
d_gene: NA; abundance: once; j_gene: TRBJ2-1; v_gene: TRBV7-2; CDR3nt: TGTGCCAGCAGCTCAGACTCTCGGAATGAGCAGTTCTTC; CDR3aa: CASSSDSRNEQFF
d_gene: NA; abundance: few; j_gene: TRBJ2-5; v_gene: TRBV29-1; CDR3nt: TGCAGCGTTGAAGACGGGCGGATGGAGACCCAGTACTTC; CDR3aa: CSVEDGRMETQYF
d_gene: NA; abundance: few; j_gene: TRBJ1-2; v_gene: TRBV27; CDR3nt: TGTGCCAGCGGAGACCCCTACACCTTC; CDR3aa: CASGDPYTF
d_gene: TRBD1; abundance: once; j_gene: TRBJ1-5; v_gene: TRBV7-2; CDR3nt: TGTGCCAGCAGCGGGACAGTGGATCAGCCCCAGCATTTT; CDR3aa: CASSGTVDQPQHF
d_gene: NA; abundance: few; j_gene: TRBJ1-5; v_gene: TRBV9; CDR3nt: TGTGCCAGCAGCGTAGAGGGGCACAATCAGCCCCAGCATTTT; CDR3aa: CASSVEGHNQPQHF
d_gene: NA; abundance: NA; j_gene: TRBJ2-5; v_gene: TRBV29-1; CDR3nt: TGCAGCGTTGAGGATAGGGTAGAGACCCAGTACTTC; CDR3aa: CSVEDRVETQYF
d_gene: NA; abundance: NA; j_gene: TRBJ2-2; v_gene: TRBV7-2; CDR3nt: TGTGCCAGCAGCACCCGACGCACCGGGGAGCTGTTTTTT; CDR3aa: CASSTRRTGELFF
d_gene: NA; abundance: NA; j_gene: TRBJ1-2; v_gene: TRBV18; CDR3nt: TGTGCCAGCAGCCTGGTACAGGGACCGACGGGTTCCTATGGCTACACCTTC; CDR3aa: CASSLVQGPTGSYGYTF
d_gene: NA; abundance: many; j_gene: TRBJ1-2; v_gene: TRBV7-9; CDR3nt: TGTGCCAGCAGCTTAGAGTCAGCGATCTACACCTTC; CDR3aa: CASSLESAIYTF
d_gene: NA; abundance: NA; j_gene: TRBJ2-3; v_gene: TRBV7-2; CDR3nt: TGTGCCAGCAGCCCCACCCGGCGGGCGACAGATACGCAGTATTTT; CDR3aa: CASSPTRRATDTQYF
d_gene: TRBD2; abundance: few; j_gene: TRBJ2-7; v_gene: TRBV5-5; CDR3nt: TGTGCCAGCAGCGGGACTAGCGGAGCTTCCTACGAGCAGTACTTC; CDR3aa: CASSGTSGASYEQYF
d_gene: NA; abundance: many; j_gene: TRBJ2-6; v_gene: TRBV28; CDR3nt: TGTGCCAGCAGTTTAGTAACTGGGGCCAACGTCCTGACTTTC; CDR3aa: CASSLVTGANVLTF
d_gene: NA; abundance: NA; j_gene: TRBJ1-5; v_gene: TRBV28; CDR3nt: TGTGCCAGCAACACTGGCGGTCAGCCCCAGCATTTT; CDR3aa: CASNTGGQPQHF
d_gene: NA; abundance: few; j_gene: TRBJ2-7; v_gene: TRBV18; CDR3nt: TGTGCCAGCTCACCCAATCCGGGACCCGACGGGGAGCAGTACTTC; CDR3aa: CASSPNPGPDGEQYF
d_gene: NA; abundance: many; j_gene: TRBJ2-3; v_gene: TRBV20-1; CDR3nt: TGCAGTGCCCAAAAAGGCAGACTTGGCACAGATACGCAGTATTTT; CDR3aa: CSAQKGRLGTDTQYF
d_gene: NA; abundance: NA; j_gene: TRBJ2-1; v_gene: TRBV28; CDR3nt: TGTGCCAGCAGTTTAGGGGGTAACTCCTACAATGAGCAGTTCTTC; CDR3aa: CASSLGGNSYNEQFF
d_gene: TRBD2; abundance: many; j_gene: TRBJ2-2; v_gene: TRBV28; CDR3nt: TGTGCCAGCAGTCCGGGGGGTCCCTCCGTACAGCTGTTTTTT; CDR3aa: CASSPGGPSVQLFF